Given below is one T cell receptor beta chain in context. This entry belongs to a study of PD-1 blockade in classical Hodgkin lymphoma. The CDR3 covers 15 residues. The germline V gene has CDR1 SEHNR and CDR2 FQNEAQ (reference sequence). Trimming took 4 bases from V and 7 from J, leaving 16 bases between them. Some clones are missing from TCRdb's copy, which holds only in-frame ones; the method was immunoSEQ multiplex PCR. The sample yields over 90,000 clones, about 88% seen once. All patients relapsed after autologous stem cell transplantation, and brentuximab vedotin exposure varied. The starting material was peripheral blood mononuclear cells (PBMCs), obtained before the second cycle of nivolumab. This receptor was identified in a human donor with classical Hodgkin lymphoma. The chain combines TRBV7-9 with TRBJ1-4; unclear D gene. The CDR3 sequence: CASSSAGSVREKLFF. CDR3 nucleotide sequence: TGTGCCAGCAGCTCGGCAGGTTCCGTGCGTGAAAAACTGTTTTTT.